This T cell receptor beta chain stems from a study of regulatory T cells in long-lasting Graves disease. Time point of the sample: newly diagnosed GD, antithyroid drugs for less than 3 months. With RNA extracted from PBMCs as input, the TCR library was made. Researchers made TCR beta libraries by using iRepertoire HTBI primers and running Arm-PCR on CDR3 regions. TCRdb independently ran MiXCR on the multiplex PCR reads; one entry per CDR3 protein. In the table there are 360,000 or so distinct CDR3 sequences, approximately 16% of which are singletons. The CDR3 consists of 18 residues. Germline-derived CDR1 and CDR2 are SGHRS and YFSETQ. Trimming shortened V by 4 bases and J by 1 base, and 21 bases separated the two germline ends. These data were also filed under a second study, of T cells in Graves' hyperthyroidism and ophthalmopathy.

The receptor's source is a man aged 35 to 55 with Graves disease. The chain has TRBV5-1 and TRBJ2-4, with D possibly being TRBD1 (6 bases). Sequencing was performed on peripheral blood mononuclear cells (PBMCs), taken at new diagnosis, from a patient treated with antithyroid drugs. The CDR3 DNA sequence: TGCGCCAGCAGCCAAGAAGCCCCAGGGGCGCATGCCAAAAACATTCAGTACTTC. It translates to CASSQEAPGAHAKNIQYF.